This T cell receptor (beta chain) was sequenced for a study of cytomegalovirus exposure and HLA in healthy donors. V was pared by 3 bases and J by 3 bases, with 15 bases between. This CDR3 region has 15 residues. Germline-derived CDR1 and CDR2 are MGHRA and YSYEKL. It was with 60 Vbeta and 13 Jbeta primers that the PCR ran. Generated by immunoSEQ multiplex PCR, the TCRdb table keeps only in-frame clones and is missing some. Here the sample table reports approximately 150,000 clones. The TCR comes from a woman aged 50 to 60 in good health and CMV-seronegative. V and J are TRBV4-1 and TRBJ2-7; possible D gene TRBD2, 6 bases. The sequenced sample consisted of PBMCs. The CDR3 DNA reads TGCGCCAGCAGCCACCCCACGCGGGGCGACTACGAGCAGTACTTC. This sequence encodes CASSHPTRGDYEQYF.